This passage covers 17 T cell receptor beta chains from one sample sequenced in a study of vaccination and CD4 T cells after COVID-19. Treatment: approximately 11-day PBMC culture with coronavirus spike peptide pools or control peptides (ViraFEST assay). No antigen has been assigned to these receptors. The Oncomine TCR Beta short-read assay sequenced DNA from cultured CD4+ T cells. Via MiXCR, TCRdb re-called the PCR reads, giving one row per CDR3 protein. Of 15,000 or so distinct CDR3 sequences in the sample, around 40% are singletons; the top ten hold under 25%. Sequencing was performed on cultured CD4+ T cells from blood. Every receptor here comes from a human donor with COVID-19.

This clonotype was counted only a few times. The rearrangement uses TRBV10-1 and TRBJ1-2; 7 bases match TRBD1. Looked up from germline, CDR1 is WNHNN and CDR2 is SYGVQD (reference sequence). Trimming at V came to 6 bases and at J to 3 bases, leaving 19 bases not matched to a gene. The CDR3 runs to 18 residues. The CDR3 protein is CASSLTVPDRRTDYGYTF. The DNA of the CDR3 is TGCGCCAGCAGCCTAACCGTTCCGGACAGGCGGACTGACTATGGCTACACCTTC.

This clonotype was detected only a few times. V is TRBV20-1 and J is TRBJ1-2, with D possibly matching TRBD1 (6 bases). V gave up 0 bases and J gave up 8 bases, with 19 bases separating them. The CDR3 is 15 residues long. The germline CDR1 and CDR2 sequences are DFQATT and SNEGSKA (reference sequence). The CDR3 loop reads CSAREGSLSGQGYTF. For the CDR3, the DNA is TGCAGTGCTAGAGAAGGTTCTCTAAGCGGACAGGGCTACACCTTC.

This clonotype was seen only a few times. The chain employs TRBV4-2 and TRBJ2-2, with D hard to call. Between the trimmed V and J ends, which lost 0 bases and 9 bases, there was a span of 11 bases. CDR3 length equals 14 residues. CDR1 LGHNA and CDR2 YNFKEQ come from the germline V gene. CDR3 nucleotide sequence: TGTGCCAGCAGCCAAGATGGTTGGACGTGGGAGCTGTTTTTT. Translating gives CASSQDGWTWELFF.

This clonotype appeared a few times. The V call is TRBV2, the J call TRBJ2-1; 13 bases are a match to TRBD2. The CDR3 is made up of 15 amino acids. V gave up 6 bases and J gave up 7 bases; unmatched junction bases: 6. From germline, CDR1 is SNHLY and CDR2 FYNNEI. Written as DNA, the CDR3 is TGTGCCAGCAGCAGACTAGCGGGGGGCAGAAATGAGCAGTTCTTC. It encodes CASSRLAGGRNEQFF. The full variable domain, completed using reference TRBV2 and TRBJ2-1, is EPEVTQTPSHQVTQMGQEVILRCVPISNHLYFYWYRQILGQKVEFLVSFYNNEISEKSEIFDDQFSVERPDGSNFTLKIRSTKLEDSAMYFCASSRLAGGRNEQFFGPGTRLTVL.

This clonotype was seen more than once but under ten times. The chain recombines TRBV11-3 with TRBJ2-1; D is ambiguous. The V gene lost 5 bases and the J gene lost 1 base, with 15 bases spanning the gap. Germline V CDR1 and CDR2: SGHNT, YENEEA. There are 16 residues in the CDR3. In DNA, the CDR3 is TGTGCCAGCAGCCCCGGACGGATGGGGTCCTACAATGAGCAGTTCTTC. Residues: CASSPGRMGSYNEQFF.

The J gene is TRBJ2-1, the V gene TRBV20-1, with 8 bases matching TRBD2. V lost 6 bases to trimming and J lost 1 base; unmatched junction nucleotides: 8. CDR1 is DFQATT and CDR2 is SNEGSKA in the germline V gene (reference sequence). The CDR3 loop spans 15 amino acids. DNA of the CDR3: TGCAGTGCCCTCGGGGGGGTTTCATCCTACAATGAGCAGTTCTTC. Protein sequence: CSALGGVSSYNEQFF.

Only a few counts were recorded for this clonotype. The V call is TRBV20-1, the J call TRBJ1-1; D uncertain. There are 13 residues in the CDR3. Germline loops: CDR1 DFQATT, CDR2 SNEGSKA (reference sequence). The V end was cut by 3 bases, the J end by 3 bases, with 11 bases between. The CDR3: CSASPTAYTEAFF. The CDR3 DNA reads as TGCAGTGCTAGTCCTACAGCGTACACTGAAGCTTTCTTT.

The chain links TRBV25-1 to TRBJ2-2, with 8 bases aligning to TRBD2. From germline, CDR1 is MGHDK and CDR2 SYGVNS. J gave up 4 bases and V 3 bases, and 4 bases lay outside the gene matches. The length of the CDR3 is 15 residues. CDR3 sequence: CASSDGRGATGELFF. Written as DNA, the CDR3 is TGTGCCAGCAGTGATGGGCGGGGGGCCACCGGGGAGCTGTTTTTT. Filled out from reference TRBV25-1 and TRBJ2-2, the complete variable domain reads EADIYQTPRYLVIGTGKKITLECSQTMGHDKMYWYQQDPGMELHLIHYSYGVNSTEKGDLSSESTVSRIRTEHFPLTLESARPSHTSQYLCASSDGRGATGELFFGEGSRLTVL.

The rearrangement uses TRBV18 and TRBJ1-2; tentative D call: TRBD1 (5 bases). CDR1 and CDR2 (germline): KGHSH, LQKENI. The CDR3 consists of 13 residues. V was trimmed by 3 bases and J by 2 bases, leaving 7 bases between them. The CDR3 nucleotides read TGTGCCAGCTCACCTCAGGGAAACTATGGCTACACCTTC. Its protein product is CASSPQGNYGYTF.

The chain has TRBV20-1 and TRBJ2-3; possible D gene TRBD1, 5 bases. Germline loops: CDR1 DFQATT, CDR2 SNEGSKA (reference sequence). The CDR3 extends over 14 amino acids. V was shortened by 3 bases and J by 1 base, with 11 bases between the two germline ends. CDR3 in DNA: TGCAGTGCTAGGACAGCCAAAGGCACAGATACGCAGTATTTT. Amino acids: CSARTAKGTDTQYF.

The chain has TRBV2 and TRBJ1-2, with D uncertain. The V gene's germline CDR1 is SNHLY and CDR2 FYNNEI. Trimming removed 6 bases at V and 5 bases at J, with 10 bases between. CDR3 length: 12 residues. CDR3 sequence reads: CASSPGPYGYTF. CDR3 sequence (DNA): TGTGCCAGCAGCCCTGGGCCGTATGGCTACACCTTC. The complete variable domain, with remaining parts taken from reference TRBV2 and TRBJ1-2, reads EPEVTQTPSHQVTQMGQEVILRCVPISNHLYFYWYRQILGQKVEFLVSFYNNEISEKSEIFDDQFSVERPDGSNFTLKIRSTKLEDSAMYFCASSPGPYGYTFGSGTRLTVV.

The CDR3 loop is CASSLAGNYGYTF. The CDR3 region has the DNA TGTGCCAGCAGCTTAGCAGGGAACTATGGCTACACCTTC. The rearrangement uses TRBV7-9 and TRBJ1-2, with D unresolved. CDR1 SEHNR and CDR2 FQNEAQ come from the germline V gene (reference sequence). This CDR3 contains 13 residues. V was pared by 0 bases and J by 2 bases, with 4 bases between. Full variable domain (remainder filled in from reference TRBV7-9 and TRBJ1-2): DTGVSQNPRHKITKRGQNVTFRCDPISEHNRLYWYRQTLGQGPEFLTYFQNEAQLEKSRLLSDRFSAERPKGSFSTLEIQRTEQGDSAMYLCASSLAGNYGYTFGSGTRLTVV.

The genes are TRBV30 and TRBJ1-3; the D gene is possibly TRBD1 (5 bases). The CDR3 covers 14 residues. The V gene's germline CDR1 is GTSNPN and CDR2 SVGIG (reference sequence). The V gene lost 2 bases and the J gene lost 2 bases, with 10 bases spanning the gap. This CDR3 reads CAWSNSRAGNTIYF. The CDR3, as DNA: TGTGCCTGGAGTAATAGCAGGGCTGGAAACACCATATATTTT. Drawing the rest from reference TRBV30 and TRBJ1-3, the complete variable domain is SQTIHQWPATLVQPVGSPLSLECTVEGTSNPNLYWYRQAAGRGLQLLFYSVGIGQISSEVPQNLSASRPQDRQFILSSKKLLLSDSGFYLCAWSNSRAGNTIYFGEGSWLTVV.

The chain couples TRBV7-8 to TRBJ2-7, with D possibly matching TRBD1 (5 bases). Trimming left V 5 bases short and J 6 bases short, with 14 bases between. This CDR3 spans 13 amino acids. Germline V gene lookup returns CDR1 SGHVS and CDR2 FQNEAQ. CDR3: CASSMIQGSEQYF. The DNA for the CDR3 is TGTGCCAGCAGCATGATCCAGGGAAGCGAGCAGTACTTC. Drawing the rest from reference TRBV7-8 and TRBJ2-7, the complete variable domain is GAGVSQSPRYKVAKRGQDVALRCDPISGHVSLFWYQQALGQGPEFLTYFQNEAQLDKSGLPSDRFFAERPEGSVSTLKIQRTQQEDSAVYLCASSMIQGSEQYFGPGTRLTVT.

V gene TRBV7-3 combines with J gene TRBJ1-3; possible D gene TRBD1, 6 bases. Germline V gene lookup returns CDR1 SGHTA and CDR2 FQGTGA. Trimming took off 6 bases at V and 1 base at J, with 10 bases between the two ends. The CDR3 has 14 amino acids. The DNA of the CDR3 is TGTGCCAGCAGGCTCACAGGGTCTGGAAACACCATATATTTT. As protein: CASRLTGSGNTIYF.

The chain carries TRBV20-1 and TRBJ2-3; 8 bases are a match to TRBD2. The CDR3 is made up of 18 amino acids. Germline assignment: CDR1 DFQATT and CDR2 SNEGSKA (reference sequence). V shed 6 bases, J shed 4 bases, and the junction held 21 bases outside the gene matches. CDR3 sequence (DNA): TGCAGTGCCACCTTCCAATCCGGGACTAGTTCACGGGCAGATACGCAGTATTTT. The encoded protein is CSATFQSGTSSRADTQYF.

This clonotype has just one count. CDR3 residues: CASSGVTSGEQYF. CDR3 coding DNA: TGTGCCAGCAGCGGGGTCACCTCGGGCGAGCAGTACTTC. The chain carries TRBV7-6 and TRBJ2-7; the D is unclear. CDR3 size: 13 residues. Trimming cost V 5 bases and J 6 bases, with 14 bases left between them. CDR1 is SGHVS, CDR2 FNYEAQ, per germline.